The 18 T cell receptor beta chains reported below all come from one sample, sequenced in a study of OX40 agonist ivuxolimab in advanced cancers. The data were produced by immunoSEQ multiplex PCR, yet TCRdb's version contains in-frame clones alone and is incomplete. The sample has some 76,000 clones, roughly nine tenths seen once. The material sequenced was CD4+ or CD8+ T cells sorted from blood, taken in a trial of the OX40 agonist ivuxolimab. The receptors derive from an adult with an advanced solid tumor such as melanoma, head and neck, liver or kidney cancer.

V usage is TRBV7-8 and J usage is TRBJ1-5; 8 bases agree with TRBD1. This CDR3 has 14 residues. Germline V CDR1 and CDR2: SGHVS, FQNEAQ. After removal of 5 bases from V and 5 bases from J, the junction contained 5 bases not matched to a gene. The CDR3 DNA is TGTGCCAGCAGCCCTGACAGGGGATATCAGCCCCAGCATTTT. This encodes CASSPDRGYQPQHF.

Written as DNA, the CDR3 is TGCGCCAGCAGCCGGGGCAGCGGGGAAGTGGATACGCAGTATTTT. This translates into CASSRGSGEVDTQYF. The chain links TRBV4-1 to TRBJ2-3, with 7 nucleotides matching TRBD2. The germline V gene encodes CDR1 MGHRA and CDR2 YSYEKL. J was trimmed by 6 bases and V by 4 bases; bases with no gene match: 10. The CDR3 is made up of 15 amino acids.

This rearrangement joins TRBV11-2 to TRBJ1-4; D not resolved. This CDR3 has 15 amino acids. Germline CDR1 is SGHAT and CDR2 is FQNNGV. V dropped 6 bases and J dropped 0 bases, with 11 bases sitting between them. The CDR3 region is CASSQTQATNEKLFF. The CDR3 nucleotides read TGTGCCAGCAGTCAGACACAAGCAACTAATGAAAAACTGTTTTTT.

V and J are TRBV9 and TRBJ2-7, with a possible D match to TRBD1 (6 bases). CDR3 length: 15 residues. CDR1 is SGDLS, CDR2 YYNGEE, per germline. The V and J ends lost 2 bases and 3 bases respectively, with 15 bases between them. The CDR3 region is CASSVGAGVSYEQYF. The CDR3 coding sequence is TGTGCCAGCAGCGTCGGGGCAGGGGTAAGCTACGAGCAGTACTTC.

J is TRBJ1-2 and V is TRBV6-5, with 7 bases lining up with TRBD1. The germline V gene encodes CDR1 MNHEY and CDR2 SVGAGI. The CDR3 is 15 residues long. The V and J ends lost 2 bases and 4 bases, in that order; junction bases with no gene match: 7. This chain's CDR3 is CASSYGPGGVYGYTF. The CDR3 DNA follows: TGTGCCAGCAGTTACGGGCCAGGGGGAGTCTATGGCTACACCTTC.

The chain joins TRBV27 to TRBJ2-7, with D uncertain. CDR3 length: 12 residues. Trimming took off 6 bases at V and 2 bases at J, with 8 bases between the two ends. Per the germline V gene, CDR1 is MNHEY and CDR2 is SMNVEV (reference sequence). The CDR3 DNA reads as TGTGCCAGCAGGCCCTCGGCCTACGAGCAGTACTTC. Residues: CASRPSAYEQYF.

This CDR3 reads CASSQDVQRGVDEQFF. The CDR3 bases are TGCGCCAGCAGCCAAGATGTCCAGCGGGGGGTTGATGAGCAGTTCTTC. The rearrangement joins TRBV4-3 to TRBJ2-1; 9 nucleotides match TRBD2. The CDR3 totals 16 residues. The V segment lost 0 bases and the J segment 8 bases; nucleotides outside the gene matches: 8. Germline loops: CDR1 LGHNA, CDR2 YSLEER.

The chain joins TRBV7-8 to TRBJ2-2, with D uncertain. V was pared by 8 bases and J by 4 bases, with 11 bases between. CDR1 is SGHVS and CDR2 is FQNEAQ in the germline V gene. This CDR3 spans 13 amino acids. This chain's CDR3 is CASDLVVTGELFF. For the CDR3, the DNA is TGTGCCAGCGATTTGGTTGTCACCGGGGAGCTGTTTTTT.

In its sample, this clone was seen once. The chain combines TRBV7-8 with TRBJ1-4, with D perhaps TRBD1 (6 bases). Trimming cost V 1 base and J 8 bases, with 14 bases left between them. Germline V CDR1 and CDR2: SGHVS, FQNEAQ. This CDR3 contains 15 residues. The CDR3 sequence is CASSLETEGEEKLFF. CDR3 nucleotides: TGTGCCAGCAGCTTAGAAACGGAGGGGGAAGAAAAACTGTTTTTT.

V is TRBV6-1 and J is TRBJ2-1, with 14 bases lining up with TRBD2. J gave up 0 bases and V 4 bases, and 2 bases lay outside the gene matches. Germline loops: CDR1 MNHNS, CDR2 SASEGT. The CDR3 totals 17 residues. The CDR3 nucleotides read TGTGCCAGCAGTGGGACTAGCGGGAGGAGCTCCTACAATGAGCAGTTCTTC. It specifies CASSGTSGRSSYNEQFF.

The V call is TRBV2, the J call TRBJ2-3, with D possibly being TRBD2 (7 bases). The length of the CDR3 is 16 residues. V lost 0 bases to trimming and J lost 6 bases, with 16 bases between them. Germline V CDR1 and CDR2: SNHLY, FYNNEI. The DNA of the CDR3 is TGTGCCAGCAGTGAAGCGGATTTCGGGGGGCAGGATACGCAGTATTTT. It specifies CASSEADFGGQDTQYF.

This chain joins TRBV7-3 and TRBJ2-1, with D uncertain. This CDR3 contains 13 residues. Germline V CDR1 and CDR2: SGHTA, FQGTGA. Trimming pared 5 bases from V and 2 bases from J, leaving 7 bases between. The CDR3 sequence is CASSHPPYNEQFF. The CDR3 region has the DNA TGTGCCAGCAGCCACCCTCCCTACAATGAGCAGTTCTTC.

The V call is TRBV7-9, the J call TRBJ1-1, with D tentatively TRBD1 (5 bases). The CDR3 spans 14 residues. The V end was cut by 0 bases, the J end by 1 base, with 6 bases between. In germline, CDR1 is SEHNR, CDR2 FQNEAQ (reference sequence). CDR3 sequence reads: CASSLATGNTEAFF. The CDR3 DNA sequence: TGTGCCAGCAGCTTAGCAACAGGGAACACTGAAGCTTTCTTT.

The V gene is TRBV19, the J gene TRBJ1-5, with no clear D. The CDR3 is 15 residues long. V was clipped by 1 base and J by 0 bases, with 7 bases between them. Germline CDR1 is LNHDA and CDR2 is SQIVND (reference sequence). The CDR3 DNA reads TGTGCCAGTAGTATAGTTGACGGTAGCAATCAGCCCCAGCATTTT. Protein: CASSIVDGSNQPQHF.

This chain joins TRBV11-1 and TRBJ2-7; D may match TRBD1 or TRBD2 (5 bases each). The CDR3 has 14 amino acids. Trimming removed 5 bases from V and 3 bases from J, with 14 bases in between. Per germline, CDR1 SGHAT and CDR2 FQDESV (reference sequence). The CDR3 region is CASSLTGTVYEQYF. CDR3 sequence (DNA): TGTGCCAGCAGCCTCACCGGGACGGTCTACGAGCAGTACTTC.

The V call is TRBV27, the J call TRBJ1-6; no clear D gene. This CDR3 region has 14 residues. Germline CDR1 MNHEY, CDR2 SMNVEV (reference sequence). V lost 3 bases, J lost 1 base, and 4 bases lay in between. CDR3: CASSLGSYNSPLHF. CDR3 DNA sequence: TGTGCCAGCAGTTTGGGGTCCTATAATTCACCCCTCCACTTT.

V gene TRBV7-9 combines with J gene TRBJ1-4; 7 nucleotides line up with TRBD1. This CDR3 has 16 residues. Germline V gene sequence: CDR1 SEHNR, CDR2 FQNEAQ (reference sequence). Trimming cost V 1 base and J 6 bases; bases outside gene matches: 8. Here the CDR3 DNA reads TGTGCCAGCAGCTTAGAGGACAGGTTCTGGGATGAAAAACTGTTTTTT. Amino acid sequence: CASSLEDRFWDEKLFF.

The chain has TRBV2 and TRBJ2-3; 7 bases are a match to TRBD2. The CDR3 totals 14 residues. From germline, CDR1 is SNHLY and CDR2 FYNNEI. J lost 5 bases, V lost 3 bases, and 5 bases had no gene match. The CDR3 loop is CASSDWVAGDTQYF. CDR3 in DNA: TGTGCCAGCAGTGATTGGGTAGCGGGAGATACGCAGTATTTT.